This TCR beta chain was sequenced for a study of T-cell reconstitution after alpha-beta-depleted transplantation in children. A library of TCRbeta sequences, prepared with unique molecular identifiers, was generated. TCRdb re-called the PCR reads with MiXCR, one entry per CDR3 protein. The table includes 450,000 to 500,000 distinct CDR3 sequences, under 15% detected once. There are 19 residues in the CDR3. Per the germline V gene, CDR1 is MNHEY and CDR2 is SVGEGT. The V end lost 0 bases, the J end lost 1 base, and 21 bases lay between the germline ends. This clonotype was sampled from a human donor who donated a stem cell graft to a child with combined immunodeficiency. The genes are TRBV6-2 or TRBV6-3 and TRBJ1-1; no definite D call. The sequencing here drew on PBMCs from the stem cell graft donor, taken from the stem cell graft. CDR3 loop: CASSYSIAVTKGWNTEAFF. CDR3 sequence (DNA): TGTGCCAGCAGTTACTCGATTGCCGTGACGAAGGGTTGGAACACTGAAGCTTTCTTT.